This T cell receptor beta chain was recovered during a study of blood T cell repertoires in COVID-19. Assignment of participants to cohorts was predicated upon participant-reported clinical history. All exposed participants met a person with COVID-19 within 2 weeks before entering the study. Clones were sequenced by immunoSEQ multiplex PCR, and TCRdb holds only the in-frame ones, with some missing. The sample lists over 200,000 clones, over 70% occurring once. This sequence originates from a woman in her twenties or thirties who had been exposed to COVID-19. Sequences were obtained from PBMCs or T cells enriched from blood (not recorded which).

The CDR3 region has the DNA TGTGCCAGCAGCCGACTAGAGGGCAATGAGCAGTTCTTC. This sequence encodes CASSRLEGNEQFF. The chain employs TRBV7-3 and TRBJ2-1, with TRBD2 as a possible D gene (6 bases). Trimming pared 5 bases from V and 6 bases from J, leaving 11 bases between. This CDR3 comprises 13 residues. Germline-derived CDR1 and CDR2 are SGHTA and FQGTGA.